Included here is one T cell receptor beta chain sequence, with context. It has no known antigen specificity. Base quality data are lacking; no much larger clone is found one base away. The Quick-DNA Microprep Kit was used to extract genomic DNA from the sorted cells. Amplification of TCRbeta DNA was done with the immunoSEQ hsTCRbeta kit, following the protocol from the manufacturer. TCRbeta libraries were sequenced on an Illumina MiSeq instrument. The study's processing was this. After out-of-frame sequences were removed, under 2.5 million distinct TCRbeta sequences remained, averaging roughly 67,000 per individual. Two values were used to score each individual: the count of about 150 previously reported CMV-associated TCRbeta sequences and the total count of productive distinct TCRbeta sequences. A beta-binomial model was reimplemented in Python, and scikit-learn random forests with default parameters were trained on data from the US cohort. Classifier performance on the Belgian cohort was reported as the median AUC with percentile confidence intervals calculated over 10,000 bootstrap iterations. TCRdb holds this immuneACCESS table with in-frame rearrangements only. Some clones are missing; in checked studies, unresolved V genes explain under half, and the rest has no known cause. Clone size and the V and J calls come from that table; the DNA yielded D and trimming. The sample table holds around 84,000 clones, of which around 80% were seen once. Jointly, the top ten make up less than 0.85% of the sample.

A FACSAria II was used to sort memory CD4+ T cells, defined as single viable CD3+CD4+CD8-CD45RO+ cells. To determine CMV serostatus, a Roche Elecsys assay was used that detects serum IgG against CMV pp150, pp28, p38 and p52. After the samples were thawed, total CD4+ T cells were enriched through positive selection using CD4 magnetic microbeads. The samples came from a separate study whose specific focus was interrogating the CD4+ T cell memory repertoire. Peripheral blood mononuclear cells were isolated and cryopreserved according to standard operating procedures, and serum was kept at -80 degrees C. The staining relied on CD3-PerCP (BW264/56), CD4-APC (RPA-T4), CD45RO-PE (UCHT1) and CD8-Pacific Orange (3B5) antibodies, and Sytox blue was used to exclude non-viable cells. V lost 6 bases and J lost 0 bases; the stretch between them is 12 bases long. The germline V gene (reference sequence) gives CDR1 as MNHEY and CDR2 as SMNVEV. The CDR3, cysteine through phenylalanine, is 16 amino acids long. The retained sequence is limited to the CDR3, 48 bases, with the frame set at the first base.

The data were obtained in a study of memory CD4+ T cells and cytomegalovirus serostatus (dated by TCRdb to between 2018 and 2021). For the study in its entirety: A total of 33 healthy Belgian adults, of whom 9 were CMV seropositive and about 25 were CMV seronegative, were included in the cohort. The study sequenced CD4+ memory TCRbeta repertoires of a Belgian cohort with known cytomegalovirus serostatus to replicate a published TCR-based CMV serostatus classifier.

The study at large found these results: Unlike the original study, which covered naive and memory CD4+ and CD8+ populations, the Belgian study sequenced only CD4+CD45RO+ memory cells. CMV serostatus prediction reached a median bootstrapped AUC of roughly 0.96 with the original framework and just under 0.93 with a US-trained random forest. The results were interpreted as suggesting that the CMV-associated TCR signature is mostly present in the CD4+ memory repertoire. The original-framework classifier achieved a median bootstrapped AUC of about 0.94 with a 95% CI of 0.76-1.00 on the Belgian cohort. Among the 150 to 200 previously reported CMV-associated TCRbeta sequences, 67 showed up in the CD4+ memory repertoires, with each one found in between one and five individuals.

In this chain, TRBV27 is recombined with TRBJ1-6, with no confident D gene call. Sequenced sample: memory CD4+ T cells from blood. This clonotype was sampled from an adult in good health and CMV-seronegative. The CDR3: CASRRDTNSYNSPLHF. Here is the DNA: TGTGCCAGCAGAAGAGACACCAACTCCTATAATTCACCCCTCCACTTT.